The rows below give T cell receptor beta chains drawn from one sample of a study of T cells after yellow fever vaccination. Each CDR3 protein gets one entry after TCRdb re-called the 5' RACE reads with MiXCR. This sample has about 45,000 distinct CDR3 sequences, with 6.8% found just once. The specimen was CD8+ T cells not binding an NS4B(214-222) dextramer, sorted from PBMCs, collected 45 days after the yellow fever booster vaccination. These receptors came from a man under 40 who received the YFV17D yellow fever vaccine. Both conserved end residues are part of each CDR3. A D gene is named only where the DNA matches it firmly. Where a row states a size, it is once, few, many or the class of an expanded clone; other rows omit it.

TRBV7-6	many	TRBJ2-5	TRBD2	CASSKSSGSQETQYF	TGTGCCAGCAGTAAATCTAGCGGGAGCCAAGAGACCCAGTACTTC
TRBV9	many	TRBJ2-1	TRBD1	CASSFTGTGGGSNEQFF	TGTGCCAGCAGCTTTACCGGGACAGGGGGCGGAAGCAATGAGCAGTTCTTC
TRBV5-6	NA	TRBJ2-3	NA	CASTRRGSPSGTQYF	TGTGCCAGCACCCGCCGGGGATCCCCCTCCGGTACGCAGTATTTT
TRBV11-2	many	TRBJ2-1	NA	CASSHNPYRAYNEQFF	TGTGCCAGCAGCCATAACCCCTACCGGGCTTACAATGAGCAGTTCTTC
TRBV6-1	many	TRBJ2-2	NA	CASMNHNRTGELFF	TGTGCCAGCATGAACCACAACCGCACCGGGGAGCTGTTTTTT
TRBV19	few	TRBJ2-2	NA	CASSINHPGELFF	TGTGCCAGTAGTATAAATCACCCCGGGGAGCTGTTTTTT
TRBV7-9	many	TRBJ2-7	NA	CASSLAREQYF	TGTGCCAGCAGCTTAGCGCGTGAGCAGTACTTC
TRBV15	many	TRBJ2-7	NA	CATSRARVYEQYF	TGTGCCACCAGCAGAGCCCGGGTCTACGAGCAGTACTTC
TRBV7-9	many	TRBJ2-7	TRBD2	CASSPGDYTSYEQYF	TGTGCCAGCAGCCCCGGGGACTACACATCCTACGAGCAGTACTTC
TRBV19	many	TRBJ2-1	TRBD2	CASSFSGGDNEQFF	TGTGCCAGTAGTTTTAGCGGGGGGGACAATGAGCAGTTCTTC
TRBV29-1	many	TRBJ1-1	TRBD1	CSVTGTANTEAFF	TGCAGCGTGACCGGGACAGCGAACACTGAAGCTTTCTTT
TRBV7-9	many	TRBJ2-5	TRBD1	CASSRPSGTGGQETQYF	TGTGCCAGCAGCCGCCCCTCGGGGACAGGGGGACAAGAGACCCAGTACTTC
TRBV5-5	many	TRBJ2-7	NA	CASSTGQLEQYF	TGTGCCAGCAGCACCGGACAGCTCGAGCAGTACTTC
TRBV20-1	many	TRBJ2-7	NA	CSARDRATTYYEQYF	TGCAGTGCTAGAGATCGAGCTACAACCTACTACGAGCAGTACTTC
TRBV10-3	many	TRBJ2-1	TRBD2	CAIRGRESYNEQFF	TGTGCCATCCGTGGGCGGGAGAGCTACAATGAGCAGTTCTTC
TRBV20-1	NA	TRBJ1-4	NA	CSASIPGLPNEKLFF	TGCAGTGCTAGTATCCCGGGACTTCCGAATGAAAAACTGTTTTTT
TRBV4-3	many	TRBJ1-1	NA	CASSQYRTGQRGTEAFF	TGCGCCAGCAGCCAATATCGGACCGGTCAGAGGGGGACTGAAGCTTTCTTT
TRBV12-3/TRBV12-4	many	TRBJ2-3	NA	CASNLEESTDTQYF	TGTGCCAGCAACTTAGAGGAGAGCACAGATACGCAGTATTTT
TRBV28	many	TRBJ2-7	NA	CASSHPGVEQYF	TGTGCCAGCAGCCACCCGGGGGTCGAGCAGTACTTC
TRBV7-2	many	TRBJ1-2	NA	CASSFSDYGYTF	TGTGCCAGCAGCTTCTCGGACTATGGCTACACCTTC
TRBV20-1	many	TRBJ2-3	TRBD2	CSARDQGLASDTQYF	TGCAGTGCTAGAGATCAGGGACTAGCATCAGATACGCAGTATTTT
TRBV9	many	TRBJ1-2	NA	CASSHSGGSENGYTF	TGTGCCAGCAGCCACTCGGGCGGCAGCGAGAATGGCTACACCTTC
TRBV9	NA	TRBJ2-3	NA	CASGGFGGDTQYF	TGTGCCAGCGGGGGCTTTGGGGGAGATACGCAGTATTTT
TRBV2	many	TRBJ2-1	NA	CASSDGRHNEQFF	TGTGCCAGCAGCGATGGTAGGCACAATGAGCAGTTCTTC
TRBV20-1	many	TRBJ2-2	TRBD2	CSARESPGGWVGELFF	TGCAGTGCTAGAGAAAGTCCGGGAGGTTGGGTCGGGGAGCTGTTTTTT
TRBV28	many	TRBJ2-1	TRBD2	CASSGGLAGVNEQFF	TGTGCCAGCAGTGGGGGACTAGCGGGAGTGAATGAGCAGTTCTTC
TRBV27	few	TRBJ2-5	NA	CASSLYGQETQYF	TGTGCCAGCAGTTTATACGGCCAAGAGACCCAGTACTTC
TRBV7-9	many	TRBJ2-1	NA	CASCDLNEQFF	TGTGCCTCTTGTGACCTCAATGAGCAGTTCTTC
TRBV12-3/TRBV12-4	many	TRBJ2-1	NA	CASRTGNEQFF	TGTGCCAGCAGAACGGGAAATGAGCAGTTCTTC
TRBV2	many	TRBJ2-7	TRBD1	CASRETGGVNEQYF	TGTGCCAGCAGGGAAACAGGGGGCGTGAACGAGCAGTACTTC
TRBV27	many	TRBJ2-7	TRBD1	CASNQRQGRYEQYF	TGTGCCAGCAACCAGAGACAGGGTAGGTACGAGCAGTACTTC
TRBV12-3/TRBV12-4	many	TRBJ2-1	NA	CASTRGGNNEQFF	TGTGCCAGCACCCGAGGAGGGAACAATGAGCAGTTCTTC
TRBV24-1	many	TRBJ1-1	TRBD1	CATSLHDRGEAFF	TGTGCCACCAGTCTCCATGACAGGGGTGAAGCTTTCTTT
TRBV19	many	TRBJ2-2	NA	CASTDTGELFF	TGTGCCAGTACGGACACCGGGGAGCTGTTTTTT
TRBV15	NA	TRBJ2-5	TRBD2	CATSGRSGGVETQYF	TGTGCCACCAGCGGCCGCAGCGGGGGAGTAGAGACCCAGTACTTC
TRBV27	many	TRBJ2-1	NA	CASSLSIVYEQFF	TGTGCCAGCAGTTTATCGATCGTTTATGAGCAGTTCTTC
TRBV11-2	NA	TRBJ1-4	NA	CASSLVSDEKLFF	TGTGCCAGCAGCTTAGTCTCGGATGAAAAACTGTTTTTT
TRBV5-5	few	TRBJ1-5	NA	CASSLFTGYQPQHF	TGTGCCAGCAGCTTGTTTACAGGGTATCAGCCCCAGCATTTT
TRBV12-3/TRBV12-4	many	TRBJ2-3	NA	CASTQGGTPPPDTQYF	TGTGCCAGCACCCAAGGGGGGACCCCTCCACCAGATACGCAGTATTTT
TRBV5-1	few	TRBJ2-5	NA	CASEGTPGRETQYF	TGCGCCAGCGAGGGGACCCCCGGCAGGGAGACCCAGTACTTC
TRBV4-3	NA	TRBJ2-7	NA	CASSQDSGGAGDYEQYF	TGCGCCAGCAGCCAAGATTCTGGCGGGGCAGGGGATTACGAGCAGTACTTC